A selection of T cell receptor beta chains follows, all from one sample in a study of T cells in Graves' hyperthyroidism and ophthalmopathy. TCRdb re-called the multiplex PCR reads with MiXCR, one entry per CDR3 protein. The sample yields around 620,000 distinct CDR3 sequences, about 16% seen once. The sequenced material came from blood. These receptors all come from a woman aged 25 to 45 with Graves' hyperthyroidism. Both conserved end residues are part of each CDR3. A D gene is named only where the DNA matches it firmly. The size of a clone is reported for some rows only, either as once, few or many, or as a class for expanded clones.

CASSSNRNTGELFF,TGTGCCAGCAGCTCAAATCGGAACACCGGGGAGCTGTTTTTT,few,.,TRBV4-2,TRBJ2-2
CASSELIQETQYF,TGTGCCAGCAGTGAATTAATTCAAGAGACCCAGTACTTC,many,.,TRBV6-1,TRBJ2-5
CAISEGGGRTRNERFF,TGTGCCATCAGTGAGGGAGGGGGCAGGACGAGGAATGAGCGGTTCTTC,.,.,TRBV10-3,TRBJ2-1
CASSPIGAGAGNEQFF,TGTGCCAGCTCACCAATAGGAGCGGGAGCTGGCAATGAGCAGTTCTTC,.,TRBD2,TRBV18,TRBJ2-1
CASVRGGAGEPYEQYF,TGTGCCAGCGTCCGGGGGGGAGCGGGCGAGCCCTACGAGCAGTACTTC,few,TRBD2,TRBV3-1,TRBJ2-7
CAISEWGTEQFF,TGTGCCATCAGTGAGTGGGGGACGGAGCAGTTCTTC,.,.,TRBV10-3,TRBJ2-1
CASSQERGLSSTDTQYF,TGTGCCAGCAGCCAAGAAAGGGGGCTCTCCAGCACAGATACGCAGTATTTT,few,TRBD1,TRBV14,TRBJ2-3
CASSFLGLNYEQYF,TGTGCCAGCAGCTTTTTAGGACTGAACTACGAGCAGTACTTC,many,.,TRBV3-1,TRBJ2-7
CAGSLSSGRSYEQYF,TGTGCCGGCAGCTTATCGAGTGGAAGATCCTACGAGCAGTACTTC,few,.,TRBV7-2,TRBJ2-7
CAWTWIGVGANVLTF,TGTGCCTGGACCTGGATCGGGGTTGGGGCCAACGTCCTGACTTTC,.,.,TRBV30,TRBJ2-6
CAISETGHNSPLHF,TGTGCCATCAGTGAAACAGGGCACAATTCACCCCTCCACTTT,once,.,TRBV10-3,TRBJ1-6
CASSLRPREAFF,TGTGCCAGCAGCCTAAGGCCCAGAGAAGCTTTCTTT,.,.,TRBV7-8,TRBJ1-1
CSALRTFTDTQYF,TGCAGTGCTCTAAGGACCTTTACAGATACGCAGTATTTT,.,.,TRBV20-1,TRBJ2-3
CASSLLDRAGGEAFF,TGTGCCAGCAGTTTACTTGACAGGGCAGGTGGTGAAGCTTTCTTT,many,TRBD1,TRBV28,TRBJ1-1
CASSLEATGDYMNTEAFF,TGTGCCAGCAGCTTAGAGGCGACAGGGGACTATATGAACACTGAAGCTTTCTTT,many,TRBD1,TRBV7-8,TRBJ1-1
CASSRASKNNEQFF,TGTGCCAGCAGTAGGGCCTCGAAGAACAATGAGCAGTTCTTC,many,.,TRBV12-3/TRBV12-4,TRBJ2-1
CASSLAVDTTNEKLFF,TGTGCCAGCAGCTTAGCGGTGGATACAACTAATGAAAAACTGTTTTTT,few,.,TRBV7-9,TRBJ1-4
CASSLGSRSRGHSPLAKNIQYF,TGTGCCAGCAGCTTAGGGTCTCGGAGTCGTGGGCACTCTCCCCTTGCCAAAAACATTCAGTACTTC,.,.,TRBV7-8,TRBJ2-4
CASAAGPGSYEQYF,TGTGCCAGCGCCGCGGGGCCCGGGTCCTACGAGCAGTACTTC,.,.,TRBV7-2,TRBJ2-7
CSARSGNGSPLHF,TGCAGTGCTAGATCAGGGAACGGTTCACCCCTCCACTTT,.,.,TRBV20-1,TRBJ1-6